The entry below gives a single T cell receptor (beta chain) sequence along with its context. As yet, its antigen is unknown. This entry comes from a study of cytomegalovirus exposure and HLA in healthy donors. Study-wide findings and caveats: Productive rates of about 87% or about 30% were seen for most TCR beta V segments in an earlier analysis. Whilst most TCR sequences proved rare, a subset of public TCRs occurred across many donors.

Researchers ran the PCR with 60 Vbeta and 13 Jbeta primers. Produced via immunoSEQ multiplex PCR; TCRdb's table is partial and in-frame only. The sample records about 170,000 clones, around 74% being singletons. The clonotype was recovered from a female donor in good health and CMV-seronegative. Sequenced input: PBMCs.

The CDR3 DNA is TGTGCCAGCTCACCCGGGGACAGCTCGTTAGGTACGCAGTATTTT. It encodes CASSPGDSSLGTQYF. V is TRBV18 and J is TRBJ2-3, with TRBD1 identical over 7 bases. Germline CDR1 KGHSH, CDR2 LQKENI. V was clipped by 3 bases and J by 8 bases; unmatched bases: 11. This CDR3 has 15 amino acids.